In this sample, the clone carrying this T cell receptor beta chain turned up a few times. The antigen is unknown. The entry originates in a study of CD8+CD57+ T cells in acquired aplastic anemia. Study context: Sorted CD4+ and CD8+ cells yielded roughly 3.2 ug of DNA on average. General study findings and limits: Patients and controls had CD8+ Simpson's diversity values that were not significantly distinct. It was found that more than 25 CD8+ CDR3 sequences were shared between patients and controls.

Genomic DNA, serving as template, underwent TCR beta VDJ and CDR3 profiling. Each CDR3 protein gets one entry after TCRdb re-called the reads with MiXCR. This table has some 170,000 distinct CDR3 sequences, 60% to 80% appearing once. The patients chosen for sequencing had shown expansion of CD8+CD57+ cells (detected by flow cytometry). All patients were therapy-naive when blood was sampled. Sequencing was performed on sorted CD4+, CD8+, or CD8+CD57+ T cells (not recorded which) from PBMCs. This receptor was taken from a human donor with aplastic anemia.

The CDR3 bases are TGCGCCAGCAGTGGAAGTGGAGGGGGAGCTTTCTTT. Its translation is CASSGSGGGAFF. The V gene is TRBV10-1, the J gene TRBJ1-1; weak D call: TRBD1 (6 bases). This CDR3 has 12 residues. Germline-derived CDR1 and CDR2 are WNHNN and SYGVQD (reference sequence). Trimming removed 4 bases at V and 10 bases at J, with 13 bases between.